These 27 T cell receptor beta chains share one sample of origin, sequenced in a study of blood T cell repertoires in COVID-19 (dated by TCRdb to about 2020). Library creation used the immunoSEQ multiplex PCR assay. Not all clones reach the TCRdb copy of this immuneACCESS table, which keeps in-frame sequences only. Checked studies attribute under half of the gap to unresolved V genes and leave the rest unexplained. The sample table contains about 140,000 clones; only one count was recorded for around 85% of them. The leading ten clones occupy over 4.5% of the sample. Sequencing used peripheral blood. All receptors come from a human donor in a cohort sampled during active COVID-19.

This chain uses TRBV7-2 with TRBJ1-6; D is ambiguous. CDR3 length: 15 residues. Trimming removed 3 bases from V and 0 bases from J, with 6 bases in between. Germline V gene sequence: CDR1 SGHTA, CDR2 FQGNSA. In DNA form, the CDR3 reads TGTGCCAGCAGCTTTGAGAGCTCCTATAATTCACCCCTCCACTTT. Translating gives CASSFESSYNSPLHF.

The chain has TRBV4-1 and TRBJ2-1, with TRBD2 matching over 9 bases. V was clipped by 0 bases and J by 7 bases; unmatched bases: 7. The CDR3 runs to 16 residues. Germline V gene sequence: CDR1 MGHRA, CDR2 YSYEKL. CDR3 sequence: CASSQEPGLAGNEQFF. The CDR3 nucleotides read TGCGCCAGCAGCCAAGAACCGGGCCTAGCGGGAAATGAGCAGTTCTTC.

This chain links TRBV19 with TRBJ2-7, with 10 positions matching TRBD1. Looked up from germline, CDR1 is LNHDA and CDR2 is SQIVND (reference sequence). This CDR3 is 15 amino acids long. V trimming: 4 bases; J trimming: 3 bases; junction bases outside the gene matches: 6. This CDR3 reads CASSTKGQGFYEQYF. The CDR3 nucleotides read TGTGCCAGTAGTACCAAGGGACAGGGGTTCTACGAGCAGTACTTC. Full variable domain (rest looked up from reference TRBV19 and TRBJ2-7): DGGITQSPKYLFRKEGQNVTLSCEQNLNHDAMYWYRQDPGQGLRLIYYSQIVNDFQKGDIAEGYSVSREKKESFPLTVTSAQKNPTAFYLCASSTKGQGFYEQYFGPGTRLTVT.

V and J are TRBV24-1 and TRBJ1-2, with 7 bases matching TRBD1. The CDR3 is made up of 15 amino acids. V shed 3 bases and J 8 bases; nucleotides not matched to a gene: 11. Germline CDR1 and CDR2: KGHDR and SFDVKD. The CDR3 DNA is TGTGCCACCAGTGATCCCGGGACAGAATACGGCGGCTACACCTTC. Residues: CATSDPGTEYGGYTF.

The V gene is TRBV6-5, the J gene TRBJ2-7; D is perhaps TRBD2 (5 bases). Germline CDR1 MNHEY, CDR2 SVGAGI. This CDR3 region has 15 residues. With 2 bases removed from V and 5 bases from J, the gap between germline ends came to 16 bases. The CDR3, as DNA: TGTGCCAGCAGTTACCAGGTGTCGACGGGGAACGAGCAGTACTTC. Its translation: CASSYQVSTGNEQYF.

The rearrangement uses TRBV3-1 (or the pseudogene TRBV3-2) and TRBJ1-4, with D perhaps matching TRBD1 (5 bases). There are 14 residues in the CDR3. CDR1 is LGHDT and CDR2 is YNNKEL in the germline V gene (reference sequence). With 4 bases removed from V and 8 bases from J, the gap between germline ends came to 14 bases. The CDR3 reads CASSPRAVGEKLFF. The CDR3 nucleotides are TGTGCCAGCAGCCCCAGGGCGGTCGGGGAAAAACTGTTTTTT.

This clone showed up just a few times. The V gene is TRBV30, the J gene TRBJ1-1; tentatively, D is TRBD1 (6 bases). The CDR3 is 14 residues long. Germline CDR1 reads GTSNPN; CDR2 reads SVGIG (reference sequence). V lost 3 bases and J lost 7, with 18 bases in between. The CDR3 coding sequence is TGTGCCTGGAGGACGAAACAGGGAGTTGGTGAAGCTTTCTTT. This sequence encodes CAWRTKQGVGEAFF.

The chain carries TRBV5-6 and TRBJ1-6; the match to TRBD1 covers 9 bases. The V segment lost 5 bases and the J segment 6 bases; nucleotides outside the gene matches: 9. CDR1 and CDR2 (germline): SGHDT, YYEEEE. The CDR3 has 16 amino acids. The CDR3 DNA follows: TGTGCCAGCAGACAGACCGGGACAGGGAGTAATTCACCCCTCCACTTT. It codes for CASRQTGTGSNSPLHF.

This CDR3 is CASGPGGVPSYNEQFF. The CDR3 nucleotides are TGTGCCAGCGGCCCAGGGGGAGTCCCCTCCTACAATGAGCAGTTCTTC. The gene calls are TRBV28 and TRBJ2-1, with 7 nucleotides matching TRBD1. CDR1 is MDHEN and CDR2 is SYDVKM in the germline V gene. With 8 bases clipped from V and 0 bases from J, the junction kept 10 bases outside the gene matches. The CDR3 length is 16 residues.

This clone was detected a few times. This sequence joins TRBV3-1 (or the pseudogene TRBV3-2) and TRBJ1-2, with 11 bases that match TRBD1. The CDR3 length is 15 residues. Germline V gene lookup returns CDR1 LGHDT and CDR2 YNNKEL (reference sequence). V trimming: 4 bases; J trimming: 2 bases; junction bases outside the gene matches: 3. The CDR3 spells CASSPRTGGNYGYTF. For the CDR3, the DNA is TGTGCCAGCAGCCCCCGGACAGGGGGCAACTATGGCTACACCTTC.

The J gene is TRBJ2-2, the V gene TRBV29-1; no reliable D call. CDR1 SQVTM and CDR2 ANQGSEA come from the germline V gene. With 5 bases removed from V and 0 bases from J, the gap between germline ends came to 10 bases. CDR3 length: 14 amino acids. The CDR3 is CSVLPSTNTGELFF. CDR3 sequence (DNA): TGCAGCGTTCTCCCGAGTACGAACACCGGGGAGCTGTTTTTT.

This chain joins TRBV4-1 and TRBJ2-7; the D is unclear. Trimming removed 4 bases at V and 1 base at J, with 8 bases between. CDR1 is MGHRA, CDR2 YSYEKL, per germline. The length of the CDR3 is 13 residues. The chain's CDR3 is CASSRVSSYEQYF. The CDR3 bases are TGCGCCAGCAGCCGAGTATCTTCCTACGAGCAGTACTTC.

This chain connects TRBV6-5 to TRBJ2-4; D perhaps matches TRBD1 (6 bases). Germline values: CDR1 MNHEY, CDR2 SVGAGI. The CDR3 spans 14 residues. Trimming took 8 bases from V and 5 from J, leaving 16 bases between them. Here the CDR3 reads CASGTDRRENIQYF. CDR3 DNA: TGTGCCAGCGGGACCGACAGGCGCGAAAACATTCAGTACTTC.

This clone has a single count. V gene TRBV3-1 (or the pseudogene TRBV3-2) combines with J gene TRBJ2-7; 7 bases line up with TRBD1. Per the germline V gene, CDR1 is LGHDT and CDR2 is YNNKEL (reference sequence). CDR3 length: 14 residues. The trim removed 1 base at V and 3 bases at J, leaving 3 bases unmatched. This CDR3 reads CASSQVPGGYEQYF. CDR3 sequence (DNA): TGTGCCAGCAGCCAAGTTCCAGGGGGCTACGAGCAGTACTTC.

The J gene is TRBJ1-2, the V gene TRBV11-3; 7 bases fit TRBD1. This CDR3 is 15 amino acids long. CDR1 and CDR2 (germline): SGHNT, YENEEA. With V trimmed by 2 bases and J by 2 bases, 5 bases remained unmatched. CDR3 DNA sequence: TGTGCCAGCAGCTTAAGAGGGACAGTAAACTATGGCTACACCTTC. As protein: CASSLRGTVNYGYTF. The entire variable domain, with the rest obtained from reference TRBV11-3 and TRBJ1-2, is as follows: EAGVVQSPRYKIIEKKQPVAFWCNPISGHNTLYWYLQNLGQGPELLIRYENEEAVDDSQLPKDRFSAERLKGVDSTLKIQPAELGDSAVYLCASSLRGTVNYGYTFGSGTRLTVV.

The gene calls are TRBV6-5 and TRBJ1-4; D is ambiguous. The V end lost 6 bases, the J end lost 8 bases, and 16 bases lay between the germline ends. The CDR3 extends over 14 amino acids. From germline, CDR1 is MNHEY and CDR2 SVGAGI. Written as DNA, the CDR3 is TGTGCCAGCAGCCGACAACGGGGAGTCGAAAAACTGTTTTTT. Translation gives CASSRQRGVEKLFF.

This chain links TRBV6-5 with TRBJ2-5, with D possibly being TRBD2 (6 bases). The V gene lost 0 bases and the J gene lost 5 bases, with 10 bases spanning the gap. CDR3 size: 14 residues. Germline V gene data show CDR1 as MNHEY and CDR2 as SVGAGI. This CDR3 is CASSYSGRGETQYF. CDR3 bases: TGTGCCAGCAGTTACTCGGGCCGGGGGGAGACCCAGTACTTC.

The genes are TRBV28 and TRBJ2-1, with 13 bases aligning to TRBD2. This CDR3 has 18 residues. Germline V gives CDR1 MDHEN, CDR2 SYDVKM. Germline trimming cut 5 bases from V and 4 bases from J; bases unmatched to any gene: 11. The CDR3 sequence: CASSRPTTGLAGYNEQFF. In nucleotides, the CDR3 is TGTGCCAGCAGTCGCCCAACCACGGGACTAGCGGGGTACAATGAGCAGTTCTTC.

This chain connects TRBV7-3 to TRBJ2-2, with 11 bases lining up with TRBD1. Germline lookup yields CDR1 SGHTA and CDR2 FQGTGA. J gave up 4 bases and V 5 bases, and 6 bases lay outside the gene matches. The CDR3 has 16 residues. The CDR3 protein is CASSNSGTGGTGELFF. The CDR3 DNA follows: TGTGCCAGCAGCAACTCCGGGACAGGGGGCACCGGGGAGCTGTTTTTT.

This chain links TRBV2 with TRBJ1-4; 12 nucleotides align to TRBD1. This CDR3 contains 15 residues. Germline-derived CDR1 and CDR2 are SNHLY and FYNNEI. Losses at the gene ends were 4 bases for V and 7 bases for J; bases not matched to a gene: 4. The CDR3 reads CASSVGTGGSEKLFF. The CDR3, as DNA: TGTGCCAGCAGTGTGGGGACAGGGGGCAGTGAAAAACTGTTTTTT.

The genes are TRBV18 and TRBJ2-3; 9 nucleotides match TRBD2. The germline V gene encodes CDR1 KGHSH and CDR2 LQKENI. The trim removed 3 bases at V and 1 base at J, leaving 5 bases unmatched. The CDR3 spans 16 residues. The CDR3 coding sequence is TGTGCCAGCTCACCGTTGGAGCGGGGGGGCACAGATACGCAGTATTTT. Its translation: CASSPLERGGTDTQYF. Full variable domain (remainder filled in from reference TRBV18 and TRBJ2-3): NAGVMQNPRHLVRRRGQEARLRCSPMKGHSHVYWYRQLPEEGLKFMVYLQKENIIDESGMPKERFSAEFPKEGPSILRIQQVVRGDSAAYFCASSPLERGGTDTQYFGPGTRLTVL.

V usage is TRBV3-1 (or the pseudogene TRBV3-2) and J usage is TRBJ2-5; D is possibly TRBD1 (6 bases). The CDR3 extends over 15 amino acids. Germline V gene lookup returns CDR1 LGHDT and CDR2 YNNKEL (reference sequence). The V gene lost 1 base and the J gene lost 4 bases, with 13 bases spanning the gap. CDR3 sequence (DNA): TGTGCCAGCAGCCAAGTACCAGGGGCAGGAGAGACCCAGTACTTC. Translation: CASSQVPGAGETQYF.

The chain is built from TRBV6-2 or TRBV6-3 and TRBJ2-7; 8 nucleotides line up with TRBD2. The CDR3 is 15 residues long. CDR1 is MNHEY, CDR2 SVGEGT, per germline. With V trimmed by 7 bases and J by 6 bases, 14 bases remained unmatched. CDR3: CASTPGGGRRGEQYF. The CDR3, as DNA: TGTGCCAGCACCCCCGGGGGGGGCCGTCGAGGCGAGCAGTACTTC.

The CDR3 DNA reads TGTGCCAGCAGCTTAGGAGGACAGGGGGCGGGTAATGAAAAACTGTTTTTT. Translated: CASSLGGQGAGNEKLFF. This sequence joins TRBV11-2 and TRBJ1-4; 11 bases agree with TRBD1. V was pared by 1 base and J by 4 bases, with 5 bases of the junction left unmatched. Germline CDR1 is SGHAT and CDR2 is FQNNGV. The CDR3 is 17 amino acids.

This clone was seen more than once but under ten times. In DNA, the CDR3 is TGTGCCCTCCTCAGGTGGGTTAAGAAGGGCTACACCTTC. Its translation is CALLRWVKKGYTF. The chain combines TRBV6-5 with TRBJ1-2; D unresolved. V lost 11 bases and J 8 bases, leaving 21 bases between the germline ends. CDR1 MNHEY and CDR2 SVGAGI come from the germline V gene. CDR3 length: 13 amino acids.

The chain joins TRBV16 to TRBJ1-5; tentatively, D is TRBD1 (6 bases). Trimming stripped 2 bases from V and 3 bases from J, with 14 bases between. CDR1 is KGHSY, CDR2 FQNENV, per germline. The CDR3 loop spans 16 amino acids. The CDR3 nucleotides are TGTGCCAGCAGCCAAACGGGAGGGGGTTACAATCAGCCCCAGCATTTT. This sequence encodes CASSQTGGGYNQPQHF.

V usage is TRBV6-2 or TRBV6-3 and J usage is TRBJ2-7; D perhaps matches TRBD2 (5 bases). From germline, CDR1 is MNHEY and CDR2 SVGEGT. There are 13 residues in the CDR3. Trimming removed 5 bases from V and 6 bases from J, with 14 bases in between. This CDR3 is CASSPGILAEQYF. As DNA, the CDR3 is TGTGCCAGCAGTCCGGGGATTCTAGCCGAGCAGTACTTC.